The 9 T cell receptor beta chains below were found in one sample sequenced in a study of T-cell memory formation after mild COVID-19. Each CDR3 protein gets one entry after TCRdb re-called the 5' RACE reads with MiXCR. This sample has about 180,000 distinct CDR3 sequences, with approximately 17% found just once. The sample consisted of PBMCs or a T cell subset sorted from them (not recorded which). Receptors were obtained from a man aged 18 to 30 who had mild COVID-19 (a few samples of this study predate the infection). Cell type and time point are not known.

This clonotype was seen only a few times. The chain recombines TRBV18 with TRBJ2-7; 7 positions match TRBD1. Trimming cost V 2 bases and J 5 bases; bases outside gene matches: 3. Germline-derived CDR1 and CDR2 are KGHSH and LQKENI. The CDR3 consists of 13 residues. CDR3 region: CASSPAGGHEQYV. The CDR3 region has the DNA TGTGCCAGCTCACCAGCAGGGGGACACGAGCAGTACGTC.

This clonotype was seen only a few times. This sequence joins TRBV10-3 and TRBJ2-3; the D gene could be TRBD1 or TRBD2 (6 bases each). The CDR3 consists of 14 residues. V was shortened by 3 bases and J by 6 bases, with 13 bases between the two germline ends. From germline, CDR1 is ENHRY and CDR2 SYGVKD. The CDR3 is CAISEGGLSDTQYF. The CDR3 DNA follows: TGTGCCATCAGTGAAGGGGGGCTAAGCGATACGCAGTATTTT.

The chain employs TRBV20-1 and TRBJ1-2; the D is unclear. Per the germline V gene, CDR1 is DFQATT and CDR2 is SNEGSKA (reference sequence). CDR3 length: 15 amino acids. Trimming removed 3 bases from V and 5 bases from J, with 19 bases in between. The CDR3 sequence: CSASPPARAGYGYTF. CDR3 nucleotide sequence: TGCAGTGCTAGCCCCCCCGCCCGGGCCGGGTATGGCTACACCTTC.

This clonotype was counted ten times or more. The chain employs TRBV5-5 and TRBJ1-2, with D maybe TRBD1 (6 bases). CDR1 SGHKS and CDR2 YYEKEE come from the germline V gene (reference sequence). The CDR3 covers 14 residues. Trimming stripped 3 bases from V and 9 bases from J, with 18 bases between. The CDR3 spells CASSSWTDTGSYTF. DNA for the CDR3: TGTGCCAGCAGCTCCTGGACCGACACAGGGAGCTACACCTTC.

V usage is TRBV9 and J usage is TRBJ1-1; D perhaps matches TRBD1 (5 bases). This CDR3 contains 14 residues. Trimming removed 3 bases from V and 10 bases from J, with 19 bases in between. Germline CDR1 and CDR2: SGDLS and YYNGEE. The chain's CDR3 is CASSGGQGAGRAFF. The DNA of the CDR3 is TGTGCCAGCAGCGGAGGTCAAGGGGCAGGGCGAGCTTTCTTT.

The rearrangement joins TRBV7-9 to TRBJ2-7; 11 nucleotides align to TRBD2. The germline CDR1 and CDR2 sequences are SEHNR and FQNEAQ (reference sequence). This CDR3 has 16 residues. The V and J ends lost 5 bases and 5 bases, in that order; junction bases with no gene match: 11. DNA for the CDR3: TGTGCCAGCAGCCCTCGACTAGCGGGGATCCTGGACGAGCAGTACTTC. This encodes CASSPRLAGILDEQYF.

In this sample, this clonotype turned up many times. The V and J genes are TRBV7-2 and TRBJ1-2, with TRBD1 matching 9 bases. Germline CDR1 SGHTA, CDR2 FQGNSA. The V gene end was trimmed by 4 bases and the J gene end by 0 bases; junction bases not matched to a gene: 9. There are 17 residues in the CDR3. The CDR3 reads CASSSRQGVGSNYGYTF. The CDR3 DNA reads TGTGCCAGCAGCTCCCGACAGGGGGTAGGGTCTAACTATGGCTACACCTTC.

Concerning this clonotype: Just one base apart from a much larger clone, this may be a read error. This sequence joins TRBV7-9 and TRBJ1-1; 10 bases agree with TRBD1. Looked up from germline, CDR1 is SEHNR and CDR2 is FQNEAQ (reference sequence). There are 14 residues in the CDR3. This CDR3 is CASSPGQGNSEAFF. In DNA, the CDR3 is TGTGCCAGCAGCCCGGGACAGGGGAACTCTGAAGCTTTCTTT.

Comments on this clonotype: A read error may produce the germline difference seen at one junction end. The gene calls are TRBV12-3 or TRBV12-4 and TRBJ1-6; 11 nucleotides match TRBD1. The CDR3 totals 15 residues. The CDR3, as DNA: TGTGCCAGCAGAAGGACAGGGGGCAGGTCGTCACCCCTCAACTTT. Protein: CASRRTGGRSSPLNF.